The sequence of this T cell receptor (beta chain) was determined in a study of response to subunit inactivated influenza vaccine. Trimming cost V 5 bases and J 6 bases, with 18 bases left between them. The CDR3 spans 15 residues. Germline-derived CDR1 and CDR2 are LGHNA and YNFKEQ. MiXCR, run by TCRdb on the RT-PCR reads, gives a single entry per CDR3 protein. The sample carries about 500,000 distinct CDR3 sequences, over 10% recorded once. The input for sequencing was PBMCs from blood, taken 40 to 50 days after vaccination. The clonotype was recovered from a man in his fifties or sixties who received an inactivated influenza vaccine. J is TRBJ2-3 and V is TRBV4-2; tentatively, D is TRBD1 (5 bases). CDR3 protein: CASSSSGGKGDTQYF. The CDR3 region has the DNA TGTGCCAGCAGCTCCTCAGGCGGAAAGGGGGATACGCAGTATTTT.